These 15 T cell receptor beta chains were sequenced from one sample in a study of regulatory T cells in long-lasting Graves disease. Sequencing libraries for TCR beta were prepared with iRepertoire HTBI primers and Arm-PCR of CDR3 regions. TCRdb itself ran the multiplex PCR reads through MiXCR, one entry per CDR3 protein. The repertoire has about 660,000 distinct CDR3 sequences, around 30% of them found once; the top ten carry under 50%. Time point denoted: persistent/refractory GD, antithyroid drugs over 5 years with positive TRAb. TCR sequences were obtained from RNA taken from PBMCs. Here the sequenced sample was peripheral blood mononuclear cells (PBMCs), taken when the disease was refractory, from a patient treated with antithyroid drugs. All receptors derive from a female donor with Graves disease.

CDR3 nucleotide sequence: TGCAGCGCGGGACGGGACAGGAACACTGAAGCTTTCTTT. It yields the protein CSAGRDRNTEAFF. This chain uses TRBV29-1 with TRBJ1-1; 7 bases agree with TRBD1. The CDR3 has 13 amino acids. With V trimmed by 7 bases and J by 1 base, 6 bases remained unmatched. Germline loops: CDR1 SQVTM, CDR2 ANQGSEA.

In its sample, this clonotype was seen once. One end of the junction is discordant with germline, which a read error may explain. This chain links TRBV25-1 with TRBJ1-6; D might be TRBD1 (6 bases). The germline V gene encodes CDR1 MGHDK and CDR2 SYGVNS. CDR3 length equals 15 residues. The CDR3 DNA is TGTGCCAGCAGTTCTCCCCAGGGGCCCAATTCACTCCTCCACTTT. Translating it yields CASSSPQGPNSLLHF.

CDR3 region: CASSSAGGPTGELFF. The CDR3 nucleotides are TGTGCCAGCAGCTCGGCGGGAGGCCCCACCGGGGAGCTGTTTTTT. The rearrangement uses TRBV7-9 and TRBJ2-2; 8 bases line up with TRBD2. V trimming: 4 bases; J trimming: 4 bases; junction bases outside the gene matches: 5. CDR1 and CDR2 from the germline V gene are SEHNR and FQNEAQ (reference sequence). The CDR3 covers 15 residues.

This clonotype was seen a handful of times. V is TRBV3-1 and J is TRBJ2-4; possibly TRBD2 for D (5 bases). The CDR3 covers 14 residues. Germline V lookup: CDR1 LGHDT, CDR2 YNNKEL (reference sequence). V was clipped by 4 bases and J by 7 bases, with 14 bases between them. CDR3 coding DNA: TGTGCCAGCAGCCCCGAGGGCCCGGGGAACATTCAGTACTTC. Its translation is CASSPEGPGNIQYF.

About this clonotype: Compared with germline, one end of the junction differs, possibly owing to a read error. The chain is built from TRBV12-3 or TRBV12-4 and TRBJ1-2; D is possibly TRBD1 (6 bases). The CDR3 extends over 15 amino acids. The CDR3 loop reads CVSSPAAQGERGYTF. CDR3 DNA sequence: TGTGTCAGCAGTCCCGCCGCACAGGGTGAACGCGGCTACACCTTC.

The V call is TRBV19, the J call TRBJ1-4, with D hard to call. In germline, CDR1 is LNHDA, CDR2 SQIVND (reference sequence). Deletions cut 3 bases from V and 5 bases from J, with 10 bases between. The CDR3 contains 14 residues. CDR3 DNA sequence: TGTGCCAGTAGTATTGATAGGCGGAATGAAAAACTGTTTTTT. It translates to CASSIDRRNEKLFF.

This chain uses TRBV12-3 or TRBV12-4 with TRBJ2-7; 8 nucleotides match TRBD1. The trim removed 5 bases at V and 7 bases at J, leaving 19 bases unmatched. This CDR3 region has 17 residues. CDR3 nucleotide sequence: TGTGCCAGCAGTCCCGGGACAGGACATAATTCCCTAAGAGAGCAGTACTTC. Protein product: CASSPGTGHNSLREQYF.

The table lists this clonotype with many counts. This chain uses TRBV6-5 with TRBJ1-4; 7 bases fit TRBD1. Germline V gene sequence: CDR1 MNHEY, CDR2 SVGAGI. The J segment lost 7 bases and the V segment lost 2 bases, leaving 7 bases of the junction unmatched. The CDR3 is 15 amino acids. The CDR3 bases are TGTGCCAGCAGTTACCGCGACAGGGAGGCTGAAAAACTGTTTTTT. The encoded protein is CASSYRDREAEKLFF.

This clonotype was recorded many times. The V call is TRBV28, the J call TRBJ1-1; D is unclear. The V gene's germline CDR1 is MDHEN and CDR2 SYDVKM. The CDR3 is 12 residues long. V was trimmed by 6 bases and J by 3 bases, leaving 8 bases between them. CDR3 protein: CASRILDTEAFF. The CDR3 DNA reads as TGTGCCAGCAGAATACTAGACACTGAAGCTTTCTTT.

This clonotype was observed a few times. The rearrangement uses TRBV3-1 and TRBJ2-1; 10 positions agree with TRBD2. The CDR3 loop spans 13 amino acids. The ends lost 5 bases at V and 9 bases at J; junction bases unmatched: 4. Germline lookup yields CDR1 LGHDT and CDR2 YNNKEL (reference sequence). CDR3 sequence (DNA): TGTGCCAGCAGCTCATTAGCGGGAGGTGAGCAGTTCTTC. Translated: CASSSLAGGEQFF.

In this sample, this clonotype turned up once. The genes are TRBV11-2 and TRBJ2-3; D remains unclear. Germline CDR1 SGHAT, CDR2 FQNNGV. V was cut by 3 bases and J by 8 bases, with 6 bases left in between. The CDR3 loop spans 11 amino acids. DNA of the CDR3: TGTGCCAGCAGCTTTGAGAGTACGCAGTATTTT. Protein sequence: CASSFESTQYF.

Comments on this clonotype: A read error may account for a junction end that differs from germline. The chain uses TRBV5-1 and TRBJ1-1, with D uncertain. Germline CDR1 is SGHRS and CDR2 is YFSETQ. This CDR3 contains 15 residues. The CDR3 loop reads CASRLASVANTEAFF. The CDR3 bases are TGCGCCAGCAGGTTGGCGTCGGTGGCGAACACTGAAGCTTTCTTT.

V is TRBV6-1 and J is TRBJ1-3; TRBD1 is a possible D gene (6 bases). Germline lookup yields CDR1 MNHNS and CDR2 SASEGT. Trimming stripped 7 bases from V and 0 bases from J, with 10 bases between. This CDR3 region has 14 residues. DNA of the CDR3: TGTGCCAGCACTATGACAGGCTCTGGAAACACCATATATTTT. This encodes CASTMTGSGNTIYF.

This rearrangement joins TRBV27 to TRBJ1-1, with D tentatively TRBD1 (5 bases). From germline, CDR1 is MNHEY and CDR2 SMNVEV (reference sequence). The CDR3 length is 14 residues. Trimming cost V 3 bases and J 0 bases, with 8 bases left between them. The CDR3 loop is CASSFRAMNTEAFF. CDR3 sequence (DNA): TGTGCCAGCAGTTTCAGGGCCATGAACACTGAAGCTTTCTTT.

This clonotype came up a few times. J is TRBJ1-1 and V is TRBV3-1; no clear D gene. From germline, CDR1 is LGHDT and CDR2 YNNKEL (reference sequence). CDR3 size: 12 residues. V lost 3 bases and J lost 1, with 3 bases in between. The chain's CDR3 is CASSHTNTEAFF. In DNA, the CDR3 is TGTGCCAGCAGCCACACGAACACTGAAGCTTTCTTT.